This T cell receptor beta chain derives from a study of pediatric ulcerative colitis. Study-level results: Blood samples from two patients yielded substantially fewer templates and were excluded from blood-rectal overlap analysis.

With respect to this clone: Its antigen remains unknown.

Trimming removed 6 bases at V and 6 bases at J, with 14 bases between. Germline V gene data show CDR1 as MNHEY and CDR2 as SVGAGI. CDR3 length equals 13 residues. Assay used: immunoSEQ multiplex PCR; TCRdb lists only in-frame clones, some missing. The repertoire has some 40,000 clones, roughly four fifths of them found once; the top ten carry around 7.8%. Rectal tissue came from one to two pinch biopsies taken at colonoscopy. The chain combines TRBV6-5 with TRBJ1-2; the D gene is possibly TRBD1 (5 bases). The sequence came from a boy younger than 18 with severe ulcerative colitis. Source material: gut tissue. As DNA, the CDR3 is TGTGCCAGCAGGCCGACAGTGGGGGATGGCTACACCTTC. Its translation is CASRPTVGDGYTF.